These 29 T cell receptor beta chains were all obtained from the same sample, sequenced in a study of T-cell memory formation after mild COVID-19. From the 5' RACE reads, TCRdb called clonotypes with MiXCR, one entry per CDR3 protein. The sample includes tens of thousands of distinct CDR3 sequences, roughly 13% seen only once; the top ten take about 40%. Sequencing input: PBMCs or a T cell subset sorted from them (not recorded which). The receptors were gathered from a young man who had mild COVID-19 (a few samples of this study predate the infection). Cell type and time point are not known.

The rearrangement uses TRBV28 and TRBJ1-1; D is unclear. Germline values: CDR1 MDHEN, CDR2 SYDVKM. V lost 6 bases and J lost 11, with 10 bases in between. CDR3 length equals 10 residues. CDR3 in DNA: TGTGCCAGCAGCTCCGAGGGTGCTTTCTTT. This encodes CASSSEGAFF. Complete variable domain (other parts from reference TRBV28 and TRBJ1-1): DVKVTQSSRYLVKRTGEKVFLECVQDMDHENMFWYRQDPGLGLRLIYFSYDVKMKEKGDIPEGYSVSREKKERFSLILESASTNQTSMYLCASSSEGAFFGQGTRLTVV.

The genes are TRBV3-1 and TRBJ2-3, with D maybe TRBD2 (6 bases). Germline V CDR1 and CDR2: LGHDT, YNNKEL (reference sequence). The CDR3 extends over 16 amino acids. V lost 1 base to trimming and J lost 2 bases, with 13 bases between them. The CDR3 region is CASSQVPRGPTDTQYF. DNA of the CDR3: TGTGCCAGCAGCCAAGTTCCGCGGGGCCCCACAGATACGCAGTATTTT.

J is TRBJ2-3 and V is TRBV27; D might be TRBD1 or TRBD2, each matching 5 bases. Germline V gene lookup returns CDR1 MNHEY and CDR2 SMNVEV (reference sequence). The V end lost 3 bases, the J end lost 2 bases, and 12 bases lay between the germline ends. The CDR3 consists of 15 residues. The CDR3 region is CASSFRDPNTDTQYF. The CDR3 DNA follows: TGTGCCAGCAGTTTTAGGGACCCTAACACAGATACGCAGTATTTT.

This chain uses TRBV4-1 with TRBJ1-2; D possibly corresponds to TRBD1 (5 bases). The CDR3 has 13 residues. CDR1 is MGHRA and CDR2 is YSYEKL in the germline V gene. V lost 4 bases and J 2 bases, leaving 8 bases between the germline ends. DNA of the CDR3: TGCGCCAGCAGCCCTGGGGGAAACTATGGCTACACCTTC. Translated: CASSPGGNYGYTF.

A few counts support this clonotype. This chain joins TRBV4-2 and TRBJ1-1, with D maybe TRBD1 (6 bases). Trimming cost V 3 bases and J 5 bases, with 22 bases left between them. Germline CDR1 reads LGHNA; CDR2 reads YNFKEQ. CDR3 length: 17 residues. CDR3 region: CASSQAQGYETGTEAFF. The CDR3 DNA reads as TGTGCCAGCAGCCAGGCACAGGGTTATGAGACGGGGACTGAAGCTTTCTTT.

This clonotype has only a few counts. This chain connects TRBV4-2 to TRBJ2-5; no reliable D call. In germline, CDR1 is LGHNA, CDR2 YNFKEQ. The germline V and J ends were trimmed by 4 bases and 6 bases, with 9 bases remaining between them. The CDR3 consists of 12 residues. DNA for the CDR3: TGTGCCAGCAGCCCCTACGGAAAGACCCAGTACTTC. Translation gives CASSPYGKTQYF.

This clonotype has more than one count but fewer than ten. The J gene is TRBJ2-1, the V gene TRBV5-6; D gene unclear. The germline V gene has CDR1 SGHDT and CDR2 YYEEEE. There are 17 residues in the CDR3. V lost 4 bases, J lost 0 bases, and 17 bases lay in between. The CDR3 spells CASSPRSALSSYNEQFF. DNA for the CDR3: TGTGCCAGCAGCCCCAGGTCTGCACTTAGCTCCTACAATGAGCAGTTCTTC. Variable domain in full (rest from reference TRBV5-6 and TRBJ2-1): DAGVTQSPTHLIKTRGQQVTLRCSPKSGHDTVSWYQQALGQGPQFIFQYYEEEERQRGNFPDRFSGHQFPNYSSELNVNALLLGDSALYLCASSPRSALSSYNEQFFGPGTRLTVL.

At least ten counts were recorded for this clonotype. This chain uses TRBV6-6 with TRBJ2-5, with 8 bases identical to TRBD2. The CDR3 spans 15 residues. Germline V gives CDR1 MNHNY, CDR2 SVGAGI (reference sequence). The V segment lost 5 bases and the J segment 1 base; nucleotides outside the gene matches: 6. The CDR3 here is CASSPVAGIQETQYF. DNA for the CDR3: TGTGCCAGCAGTCCCGTAGCGGGGATCCAAGAGACCCAGTACTTC.

This rearrangement joins TRBV2 to TRBJ1-6; 7 positions agree with TRBD1. J lost 8 bases, V lost 5 bases, and 9 bases had no gene match. CDR3 length: 15 amino acids. Per germline, CDR1 SNHLY and CDR2 FYNNEI. The CDR3 loop is CASSSTDRAYSPLHF. As DNA, the CDR3 is TGTGCCAGCAGTTCTACCGACAGGGCCTATTCACCCCTCCACTTT. The full variable domain, with the rest looked up from reference TRBV2 and TRBJ1-6, is EPEVTQTPSHQVTQMGQEVILRCVPISNHLYFYWYRQILGQKVEFLVSFYNNEISEKSEIFDDQFSVERPDGSNFTLKIRSTKLEDSAMYFCASSSTDRAYSPLHFGNGTRLTVT.

This sequence joins TRBV7-6 and TRBJ2-1; 13 bases map to TRBD2. Germline lookup yields CDR1 SGHVS and CDR2 FNYEAQ. The CDR3 covers 15 residues. With V trimmed by 5 bases and J by 7 bases, 5 bases remained unmatched. CDR3 sequence: CASSRLAGGGNEQFF. The CDR3 coding sequence is TGTGCCAGCAGCCGACTAGCGGGGGGCGGGAATGAGCAGTTCTTC.

This clonotype appeared a few times. CDR3 in amino acids: CASSPRLAALGTQYF. CDR3 bases: TGTGCCAGCAGTCCCCGACTAGCGGCCCTAGGGACCCAGTACTTC. The V and J genes are TRBV12-3 or TRBV12-4 and TRBJ2-5; TRBD2 matches at 9 bases. With V trimmed by 5 bases and J by 7 bases, 11 bases remained unmatched. The CDR3 has 15 amino acids.

This clonotype showed up just a few times. The chain is built from TRBV29-1 and TRBJ1-1, with unresolved D. There are 13 residues in the CDR3. V dropped 1 base and J dropped 0 bases, with 6 bases sitting between them. Per germline, CDR1 SQVTM and CDR2 ANQGSEA. CDR3 residues: CSVEAPLNTEAFF. The CDR3 region has the DNA TGCAGCGTTGAAGCTCCCCTGAACACTGAAGCTTTCTTT.

The genes are TRBV9 and TRBJ1-5; no clear D. This CDR3 region has 17 residues. The germline CDR1 and CDR2 sequences are SGDLS and YYNGEE. V was trimmed by 3 bases and J by 0 bases, leaving 16 bases between them. The CDR3 DNA is TGTGCCAGCAGCGCGGATTCAGGTCCTCCTAGCAATCAGCCCCAGCATTTT. Protein product: CASSADSGPPSNQPQHF. The full variable domain, with the rest looked up from reference TRBV9 and TRBJ1-5, is DSGVTQTPKHLITATGQRVTLRCSPRSGDLSVYWYQQSLDQGLQFLIQYYNGEERAKGNILERFSAQQFPDLHSELNLSSLELGDSALYFCASSADSGPPSNQPQHFGDGTRLSIL.

In its sample, this clonotype was seen many times. CDR3 region: CAISGTRDSGANVLTF. The DNA of the CDR3 is TGTGCCATCAGTGGGACCCGAGACTCTGGGGCCAACGTCCTGACTTTC. The chain carries TRBV10-3 and TRBJ2-6; D remains unclear. V gave up 4 bases and J gave up 0 bases, with 10 bases separating them. Germline V gene data show CDR1 as ENHRY and CDR2 as SYGVKD. The CDR3 has 16 amino acids.

This clonotype was observed once. This chain connects TRBV7-3 to TRBJ2-5; D remains unclear. The CDR3 extends over 13 amino acids. Looked up from germline, CDR1 is SGHTA and CDR2 is FQGTGA. Trimming took 1 base from V and 3 from J, leaving 6 bases between them. CDR3 residues: CASSLNTEETQYF. The CDR3 DNA is TGTGCCAGCAGCTTAAATACCGAAGAGACCCAGTACTTC. The whole variable domain, remainder taken from reference TRBV7-3 and TRBJ2-5, is GAGVSQTPSNKVTEKGKYVELRCDPISGHTALYWYRQSLGQGPEFLIYFQGTGAADDSGLPNDRFFAVRPEGSVSTLKIQRTERGDSAVYLCASSLNTEETQYFGPGTRLLVL.

This clonotype was observed many times. The CDR3 bases are TGTGCCAGCAGCTCATATGGACAGGCGCAAGAGACCCAGTACTTC. Amino acid sequence: CASSSYGQAQETQYF. The genes are TRBV7-3 and TRBJ2-5; 7 bases line up with TRBD1. The V and J ends lost 4 bases and 2 bases, in that order; junction bases with no gene match: 7. The CDR3 covers 15 residues. Germline V CDR1 and CDR2: SGHTA, FQGTGA.

V is TRBV7-2 and J is TRBJ2-3; a weak D match, TRBD1 (6 bases). CDR3 length equals 16 residues. Deletions cut 3 bases from V and 2 bases from J, with 15 bases between. Germline CDR1 reads SGHTA; CDR2 reads FQGNSA. CDR3 bases: TGTGCCAGCAGCTTGGGGACATGGTGGGCCACAGATACGCAGTATTTT. Protein: CASSLGTWWATDTQYF.

This clonotype appeared a few times. The chain is built from TRBV14 and TRBJ2-1; D tentatively fits TRBD1 or TRBD2 (6 bases each). The CDR3 is 15 amino acids. V was shortened by 5 bases and J by 3 bases, with 14 bases between the two germline ends. Germline CDR1 and CDR2: SGHDN and FVKESK. CDR3 in amino acids: CASSVRGLFYNEQFF. The CDR3 nucleotides are TGTGCCAGCAGCGTCAGGGGACTCTTCTACAATGAGCAGTTCTTC.

The J gene is TRBJ2-1, the V gene TRBV11-3, with 11 bases that match TRBD1. The CDR3 totals 15 residues. Germline V lookup: CDR1 SGHNT, CDR2 YENEEA. Trimming cost V 5 bases and J 7 bases; bases outside gene matches: 7. The DNA of the CDR3 is TGTGCCAGCAGCCACGGGACAGGGGGTAATAATGAGCAGTTCTTC. This gives the protein CASSHGTGGNNEQFF.

Regarding this clonotype: One junction end disagrees with the germline gene, perhaps due to a read error. The chain recombines TRBV25-1 with TRBJ1-2; TRBD1 aligns across 7 bases. Germline V CDR1 and CDR2: MGHDK, SYGVNS. The CDR3 runs to 15 residues. The CDR3 region is CASSGTGTDNYGYTF. The DNA of the CDR3 is TGTGCCAGCAGTGGCACCGGGACAGATAACTATGGCTACACATTC.

This chain uses TRBV5-4 with TRBJ2-5; 9 positions agree with TRBD2. CDR1 is SGHNT, CDR2 YYREEE, per germline (reference sequence). Trimming at V came to 4 bases and at J to 5 bases, leaving 3 bases not matched to a gene. This CDR3 has 13 amino acids. The CDR3 region has the DNA TGTGCCAGCAGCGGAGGACTAGCGGAGACCCAGTACTTC. Protein: CASSGGLAETQYF.

This clonotype was picked up many times. V and J are TRBV4-3 and TRBJ2-5; D might be TRBD2 (7 bases). The germline V gene encodes CDR1 LGHNA and CDR2 YSLEER. There are 15 residues in the CDR3. Trimming took 0 bases from V and 4 from J, leaving 12 bases between them. CDR3 DNA sequence: TGCGCCAGCAGCCAAGATTGGGGGGGCCTAGAGACCCAGTACTTC. This sequence encodes CASSQDWGGLETQYF.

CDR3 amino acids: CASSLRGPTEAFF. CDR3 nucleotide sequence: TGCGCCAGCAGCTTGAGGGGTCCCACTGAAGCTTTCTTT. The J gene is TRBJ1-1, the V gene TRBV5-1, with a tentative D call TRBD1 (5 bases). Trimming stripped 1 base from V and 4 bases from J, with 8 bases between. In germline, CDR1 is SGHRS, CDR2 YFSETQ. The CDR3 has 13 amino acids.

This clonotype was seen only a few times. This rearrangement joins TRBV19 to TRBJ1-1; no firm D call. CDR1 is LNHDA, CDR2 SQIVND, per germline (reference sequence). V shed 4 bases and J shed 1 base, with 10 bases lying between them. There are 14 residues in the CDR3. This CDR3 is CASSTPTGNTEAFF. The CDR3 DNA is TGTGCCAGTAGTACCCCGACGGGGAACACTGAAGCTTTCTTT.

This clonotype was observed a few times. The chain uses TRBV3-1 and TRBJ1-1; D gene uncertain. Germline CDR1 LGHDT, CDR2 YNNKEL (reference sequence). Deletions cut 2 bases from V and 0 bases from J, with 22 bases between. CDR3 length: 19 amino acids. The chain's CDR3 is CASSQNKVAGPPMNTEAFF. The CDR3 coding sequence is TGTGCCAGCAGCCAAAACAAGGTAGCCGGGCCCCCAATGAACACTGAAGCTTTCTTT.

This clonotype was detected a few times. This rearrangement joins TRBV4-2 to TRBJ1-2; D gene uncertain. Between the trimmed V and J ends, which lost 0 bases and 5 bases, there was a span of 10 bases. The CDR3 contains 14 residues. In germline, CDR1 is LGHNA, CDR2 YNFKEQ. The DNA of the CDR3 is TGTGCCAGCAGCCAAGATGGTTCCGCTTATGGCTACACCTTC. Translated, it gives CASSQDGSAYGYTF.

This clonotype has more than one count but fewer than ten. This chain joins TRBV4-3 and TRBJ2-2; the match to TRBD2 covers 7 bases. Per the germline V gene, CDR1 is LGHNA and CDR2 is YSLEER. CDR3 length: 17 amino acids. Germline trimming cut 0 bases from V and 7 bases from J; bases unmatched to any gene: 11. The CDR3 region is CASSQDREGRASGELFF. The CDR3, as DNA: TGCGCCAGCAGCCAAGATAGAGAGGGGAGGGCGAGCGGGGAGCTGTTTTTT.

This clonotype was counted between two and nine times. The chain combines TRBV10-3 with TRBJ2-5; D may be TRBD2 (6 bases). Germline V gene sequence: CDR1 ENHRY, CDR2 SYGVKD. This CDR3 is built from 14 residues. Deletions cut 3 bases from V and 3 bases from J, with 11 bases between. The CDR3 sequence: CAISDMSGEETQYF. CDR3 DNA sequence: TGTGCCATCAGTGATATGTCGGGGGAAGAGACCCAGTACTTC.

The V and J genes are TRBV12-3 or TRBV12-4 and TRBJ2-1; TRBD2 matches at 12 bases. V dropped 6 bases and J dropped 8; count of bases not matched to a gene: 5. This CDR3 region has 14 residues. In DNA, the CDR3 is TGTGCCAGCAGCCTAGCGGGGGGGCGAGATGAGCAGTTCTTC. Its translation: CASSLAGGRDEQFF.